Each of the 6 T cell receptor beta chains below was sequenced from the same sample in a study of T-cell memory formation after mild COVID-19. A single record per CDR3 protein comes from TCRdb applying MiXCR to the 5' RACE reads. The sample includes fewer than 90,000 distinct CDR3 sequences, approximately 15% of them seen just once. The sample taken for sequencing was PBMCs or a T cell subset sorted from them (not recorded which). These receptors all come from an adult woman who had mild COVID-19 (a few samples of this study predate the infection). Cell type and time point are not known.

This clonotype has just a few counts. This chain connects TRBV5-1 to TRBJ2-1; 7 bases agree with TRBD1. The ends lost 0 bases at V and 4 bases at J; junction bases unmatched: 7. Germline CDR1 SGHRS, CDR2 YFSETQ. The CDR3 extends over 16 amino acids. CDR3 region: CASSLGDRAAYNEQFF. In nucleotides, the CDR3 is TGCGCCAGCAGCTTGGGTGACAGGGCAGCTTACAATGAGCAGTTCTTC.

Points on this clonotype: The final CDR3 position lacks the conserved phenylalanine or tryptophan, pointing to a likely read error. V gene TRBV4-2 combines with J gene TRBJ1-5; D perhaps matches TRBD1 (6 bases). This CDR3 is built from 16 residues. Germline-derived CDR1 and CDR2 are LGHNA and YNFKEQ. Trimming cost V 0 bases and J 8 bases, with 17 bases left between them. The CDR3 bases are TGTGCCAGCAGCCAAGAGGGGGCGGCCCTGTCGGAGCCCCAGCATTCT. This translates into CASSQEGAALSEPQHS.

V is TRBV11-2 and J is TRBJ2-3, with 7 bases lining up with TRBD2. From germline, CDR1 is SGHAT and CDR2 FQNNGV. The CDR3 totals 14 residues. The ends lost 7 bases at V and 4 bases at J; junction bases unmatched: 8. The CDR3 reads CASTEGRVPDTQYF. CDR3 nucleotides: TGTGCCAGCACTGAGGGGAGGGTCCCAGATACGCAGTATTTT.

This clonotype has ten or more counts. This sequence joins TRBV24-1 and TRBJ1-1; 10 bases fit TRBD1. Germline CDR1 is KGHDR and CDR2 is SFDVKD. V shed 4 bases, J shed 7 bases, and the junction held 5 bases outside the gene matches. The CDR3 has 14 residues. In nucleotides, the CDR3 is TGTGCCACCAGTGACCGGACAGGGGGAGATGAAGCTTTCTTT. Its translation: CATSDRTGGDEAFF.

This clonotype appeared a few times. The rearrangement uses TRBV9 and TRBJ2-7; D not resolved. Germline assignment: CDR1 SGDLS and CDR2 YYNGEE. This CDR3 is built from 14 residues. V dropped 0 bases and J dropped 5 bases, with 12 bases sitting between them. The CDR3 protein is CASSVAVGSDEQYF. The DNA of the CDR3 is TGTGCCAGCAGCGTAGCGGTGGGCAGTGACGAGCAGTACTTC.

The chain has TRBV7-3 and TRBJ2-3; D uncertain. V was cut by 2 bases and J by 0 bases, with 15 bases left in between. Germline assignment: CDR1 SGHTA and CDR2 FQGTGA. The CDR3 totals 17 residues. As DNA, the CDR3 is TGTGCCAGCAGCTTAGCGCCGATTACCGATAGCACAGATACGCAGTATTTT. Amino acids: CASSLAPITDSTDTQYF.